A selection of T cell receptor beta chains follows, all from one sample in a study of T cell responses to AZD1222 COVID-19 vaccine. Libraries were prepared by immunoSEQ multiplex PCR; TCRdb keeps only in-frame clonotypes and omits some of them. The repertoire includes 75,000 to 90,000 clones, 80% to 95% of them detected once, and approximately 4.5% sits in the top ten. The material was peripheral blood, obtained 28 days after the second AZD1222 dose. These receptors were collected from an adult who received the AZD1222 COVID-19 vaccine. Each CDR3 is given with its conserved first and last residue. A D gene is named only where the DNA matches it firmly. Clone size appears in some rows only: once, few, many, or a class for an expanded clone.

D gene: TRBD1; J gene: TRBJ2-7; V gene: TRBV7-9; clone size: .; CDR3 DNA: TGTGCCAGCAGCTTAGTGGGACAGCCTTACGAGCAGTACTTC; CDR3 protein: CASSLVGQPYEQYF
D gene: TRBD1; J gene: TRBJ1-1; V gene: TRBV10-3; clone size: .; CDR3 DNA: TGTGCCATCCAGACCACAGGGGGCACTGAAGCTTTCTTT; CDR3 protein: CAIQTTGGTEAFF
D gene: .; J gene: TRBJ2-3; V gene: TRBV24-1; clone size: .; CDR3 DNA: TGTGCCACCAGTGATCGGGCTCGGACGACAGGCCCTAGCACAGATACGCAGTATTTT; CDR3 protein: CATSDRARTTGPSTDTQYF
D gene: .; J gene: TRBJ2-7; V gene: TRBV6-5; clone size: .; CDR3 DNA: TGTGCCAGCAGTTGGAGGGGCCACTCCTACGAGCAGTACTTC; CDR3 protein: CASSWRGHSYEQYF
D gene: .; J gene: TRBJ2-5; V gene: TRBV7-7; clone size: .; CDR3 DNA: TGTGCCAGCAGCTTCATGGTTTGGGAGACCCAGTACTTC; CDR3 protein: CASSFMVWETQYF
D gene: .; J gene: TRBJ2-3; V gene: TRBV27; clone size: .; CDR3 DNA: TGTGCCAGCAGTTTAGGACTTCTGGATACGCAGTATTTT; CDR3 protein: CASSLGLLDTQYF
D gene: .; J gene: TRBJ1-2; V gene: TRBV7-8; clone size: .; CDR3 DNA: TGTGCCAGCAGCCCCCACCGACAGGTGAACTATGGCTACACCTTC; CDR3 protein: CASSPHRQVNYGYTF
D gene: TRBD2; J gene: TRBJ2-7; V gene: TRBV27; clone size: .; CDR3 DNA: TGTGCCAGCAGACAAGCGGGAGGGAGCTCCTACGAGCAGTACTTC; CDR3 protein: CASRQAGGSSYEQYF
D gene: .; J gene: TRBJ1-4; V gene: TRBV5-4; clone size: .; CDR3 DNA: TGTGCCAGCAGCTCACGGGACCTGGCAGAAAAACTGTTTTTT; CDR3 protein: CASSSRDLAEKLFF
D gene: .; J gene: TRBJ1-2; V gene: TRBV5-4; clone size: .; CDR3 DNA: TGTGCCAGCAGCCCTCCAGGAGATACCTATGGCTACACCTTC; CDR3 protein: CASSPPGDTYGYTF
D gene: .; J gene: TRBJ1-2; V gene: TRBV6-2/TRBV6-3; clone size: .; CDR3 DNA: TGTGCCAGCAGTTTCATCACAGGCTACACCTTC; CDR3 protein: CASSFITGYTF
D gene: .; J gene: TRBJ2-5; V gene: TRBV4-1; clone size: .; CDR3 DNA: TGCGCCAGCAGCCCCAGAACCACAGGGACACTCCAAGAGACCCAGTACTTC; CDR3 protein: CASSPRTTGTLQETQYF
D gene: .; J gene: TRBJ1-5; V gene: TRBV18; clone size: .; CDR3 DNA: TGTGCCAGCTCACCACAGGATCCGGGACCCCAGCATTTT; CDR3 protein: CASSPQDPGPQHF
D gene: TRBD2; J gene: TRBJ2-5; V gene: TRBV27; clone size: .; CDR3 DNA: TGTGCCAGCAGTCCGGGGAGGGGTGAGACCCAGTACTTC; CDR3 protein: CASSPGRGETQYF
D gene: TRBD1; J gene: TRBJ1-1; V gene: TRBV14; clone size: .; CDR3 DNA: TGTGCCAGCAGCATAACAGGGGGCACTGAAGCTTTCTTT; CDR3 protein: CASSITGGTEAFF
D gene: .; J gene: TRBJ2-1; V gene: TRBV29-1; clone size: .; CDR3 DNA: TGCAGCGTTGGGGGGACCCTACACAATGAGCAGTTCTTC; CDR3 protein: CSVGGTLHNEQFF
D gene: .; J gene: TRBJ1-3; V gene: TRBV9; clone size: once; CDR3 DNA: TGTGCCAGCAGCGTAACGACACCCGGCTCTGGAAACACCATATATTTT; CDR3 protein: CASSVTTPGSGNTIYF
D gene: TRBD1; J gene: TRBJ2-7; V gene: TRBV28; clone size: .; CDR3 DNA: TGTGCCAGCAGTTTAAGTATAGGACAGGCGACCTCTTTTACCTCCTACGAGCAGTACTTC; CDR3 protein: CASSLSIGQATSFTSYEQYF
D gene: .; J gene: TRBJ2-1; V gene: TRBV29-1; clone size: .; CDR3 DNA: TGCAGCGTTGGGGTGACGGGCACCTACAATGAGCAGTTCTTC; CDR3 protein: CSVGVTGTYNEQFF
D gene: .; J gene: TRBJ1-2; V gene: TRBV25-1; clone size: .; CDR3 DNA: TGTGCCAGCAGTGAATCTCGGACCGGGGGCTACACCTTC; CDR3 protein: CASSESRTGGYTF
D gene: TRBD2; J gene: TRBJ2-1; V gene: TRBV3-1/TRBV3-2; clone size: .; CDR3 DNA: TGTGCCAGCAGCCACCAAACTAGCGGATACTTTGATGAGCAGTTCTTC; CDR3 protein: CASSHQTSGYFDEQFF
D gene: TRBD1; J gene: TRBJ1-5; V gene: TRBV23-1; clone size: .; CDR3 DNA: TGCGCCAGCAGTCAACCCAGGGGGGCTGGGAGCAATCAGCCCCAGCATTTT; CDR3 protein: CASSQPRGAGSNQPQHF
D gene: .; J gene: TRBJ2-2; V gene: TRBV5-1; clone size: .; CDR3 DNA: TGCGCCAGCAGCTCAAATAGCGGCGCGAACACCGGGGAGCTGTTTTTT; CDR3 protein: CASSSNSGANTGELFF
D gene: .; J gene: TRBJ1-2; V gene: TRBV12-3/TRBV12-4; clone size: .; CDR3 DNA: TGTGCCAGCGGGGCCGCCCGGGTCTATGGCTACACCTTC; CDR3 protein: CASGAARVYGYTF